Sequencing of this T cell receptor (beta chain) was carried out in a study of post-analysis software for immune sequencing data. Study-wide results and limits: F measure clustering grouped samples strongly by preparation batch. Relative to controls, patients with multiple sclerosis showed significantly lower normalized Chao1 diversity.

This clonotype appeared many times. As yet, its antigen is unknown. Sequencing libraries made from TCR beta cDNA carried unique molecular identifiers. MiXCR, run by TCRdb on the PCR reads, gives a single entry per CDR3 protein. The sample lists hundreds of thousands of distinct CDR3 sequences; roughly 30% were seen once. The origin of this receptor is a girl under 18 with multiple sclerosis. Material for sequencing was blood.

The CDR3 DNA reads TGTGCCAGCAGCCTACTGACTAGCGGGGGGCAAGAGACCCAGTACTTC. This translates into CASSLLTSGGQETQYF. V gene TRBV3-1 combines with J gene TRBJ2-5; 13 bases are a match to TRBD2. This CDR3 is built from 16 residues. From germline, CDR1 is LGHDT and CDR2 YNNKEL (reference sequence). J lost 2 bases, V lost 4 bases, and 4 bases had no gene match.